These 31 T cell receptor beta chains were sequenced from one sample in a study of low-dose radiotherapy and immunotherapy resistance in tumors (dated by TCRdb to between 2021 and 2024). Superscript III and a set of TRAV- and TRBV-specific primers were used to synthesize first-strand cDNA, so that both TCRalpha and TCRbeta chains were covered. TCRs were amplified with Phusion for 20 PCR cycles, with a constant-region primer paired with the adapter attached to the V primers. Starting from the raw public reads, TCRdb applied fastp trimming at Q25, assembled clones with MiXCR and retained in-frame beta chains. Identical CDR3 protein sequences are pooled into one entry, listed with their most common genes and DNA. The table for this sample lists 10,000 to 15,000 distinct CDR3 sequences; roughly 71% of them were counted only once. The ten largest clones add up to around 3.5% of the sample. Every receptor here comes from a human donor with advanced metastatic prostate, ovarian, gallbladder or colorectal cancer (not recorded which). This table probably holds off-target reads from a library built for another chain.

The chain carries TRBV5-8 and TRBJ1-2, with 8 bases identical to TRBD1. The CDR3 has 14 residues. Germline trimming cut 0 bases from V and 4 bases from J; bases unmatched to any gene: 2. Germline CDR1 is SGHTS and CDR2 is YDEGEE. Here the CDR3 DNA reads TGTGCCAGCAGCTTGGGGACAGGGCGCTATGGCTACACCTTC. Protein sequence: CASSLGTGRYGYTF. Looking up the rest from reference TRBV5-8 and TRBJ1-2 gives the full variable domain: EAGVTQSPTHLIKTRGQQATLRCSPISGHTSVYWYQQALGLGLQFLLWYDEGEERNRGNFPPRFSGRQFPNYSSELNVNALELEDSALYLCASSLGTGRYGYTFGSGTRLTVV.

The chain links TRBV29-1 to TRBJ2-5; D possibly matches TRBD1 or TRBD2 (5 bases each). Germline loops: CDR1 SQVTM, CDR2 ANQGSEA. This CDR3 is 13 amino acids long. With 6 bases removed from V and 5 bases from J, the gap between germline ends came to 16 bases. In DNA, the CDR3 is TGCAGCGTCGTTCGGGGCTTACAGGAGACCCAGTACTTC. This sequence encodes CSVVRGLQETQYF.

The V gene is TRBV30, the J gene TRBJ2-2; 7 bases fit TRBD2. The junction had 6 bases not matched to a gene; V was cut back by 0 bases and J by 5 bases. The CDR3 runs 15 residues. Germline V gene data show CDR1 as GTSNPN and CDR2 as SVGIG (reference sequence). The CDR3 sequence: CAWSVVAGATGELFF. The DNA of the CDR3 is TGTGCCTGGAGTGTGGTAGCGGGTGCAACCGGGGAGCTGTTTTTT.

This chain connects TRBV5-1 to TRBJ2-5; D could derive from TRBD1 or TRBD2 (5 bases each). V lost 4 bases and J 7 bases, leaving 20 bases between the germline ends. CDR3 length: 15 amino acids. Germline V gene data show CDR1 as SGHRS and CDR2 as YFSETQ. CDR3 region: CASSTGTPDPATQYF. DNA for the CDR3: TGCGCCAGCAGCACCGGGACGCCAGACCCCGCGACCCAGTACTTC.

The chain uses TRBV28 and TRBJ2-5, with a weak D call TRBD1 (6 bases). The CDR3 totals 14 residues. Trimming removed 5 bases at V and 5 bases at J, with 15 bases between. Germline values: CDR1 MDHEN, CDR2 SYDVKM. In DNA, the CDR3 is TGTGCCAGCAGTCAAGGGGGTTTTGTGGAGACCCAGTACTTC. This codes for CASSQGGFVETQYF.

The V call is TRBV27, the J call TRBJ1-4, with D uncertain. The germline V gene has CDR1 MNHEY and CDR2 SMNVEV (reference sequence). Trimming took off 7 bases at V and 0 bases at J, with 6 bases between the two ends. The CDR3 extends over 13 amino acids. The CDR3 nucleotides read TGTGCCAGCAAGGCTGCAACTAATGAAAAACTGTTTTTT. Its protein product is CASKAATNEKLFF.

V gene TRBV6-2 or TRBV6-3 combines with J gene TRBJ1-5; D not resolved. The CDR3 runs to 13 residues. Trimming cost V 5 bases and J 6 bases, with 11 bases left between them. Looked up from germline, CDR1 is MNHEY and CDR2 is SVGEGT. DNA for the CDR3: TGTGCCAGCAGTGAAGGCTGGGGTCAGCCCCAGCATTTT. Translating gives CASSEGWGQPQHF.

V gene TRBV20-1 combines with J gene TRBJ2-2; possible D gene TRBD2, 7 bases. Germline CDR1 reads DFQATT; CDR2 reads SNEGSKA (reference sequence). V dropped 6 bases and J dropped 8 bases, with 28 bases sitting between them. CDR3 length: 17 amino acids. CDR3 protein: CSASPPRGRAYGGELFF. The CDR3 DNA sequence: TGCAGTGCAAGCCCCCCGAGGGGGAGGGCCTACGGTGGGGAGCTGTTTTTT.

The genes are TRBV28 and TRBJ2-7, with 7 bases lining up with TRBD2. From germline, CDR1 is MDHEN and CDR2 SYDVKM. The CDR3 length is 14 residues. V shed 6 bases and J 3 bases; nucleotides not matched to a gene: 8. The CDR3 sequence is CASSRGGSYYEQYF. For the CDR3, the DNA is TGTGCCAGCAGCCGTGGCGGGAGTTACTACGAGCAGTACTTC.

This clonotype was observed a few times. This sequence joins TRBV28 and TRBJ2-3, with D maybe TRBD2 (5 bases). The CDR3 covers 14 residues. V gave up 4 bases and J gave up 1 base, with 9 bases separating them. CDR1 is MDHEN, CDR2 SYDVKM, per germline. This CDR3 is CASSSLGGTDTQYF. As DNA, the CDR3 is TGTGCCAGCAGTTCACTAGGAGGCACAGATACGCAGTATTTT.

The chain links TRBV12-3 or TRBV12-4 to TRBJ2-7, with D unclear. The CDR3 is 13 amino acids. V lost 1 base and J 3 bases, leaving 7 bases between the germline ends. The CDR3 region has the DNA TGTGCCAGCAGTTTAGGGGAAGACTACGAGCAGTACTTC. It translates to CASSLGEDYEQYF.

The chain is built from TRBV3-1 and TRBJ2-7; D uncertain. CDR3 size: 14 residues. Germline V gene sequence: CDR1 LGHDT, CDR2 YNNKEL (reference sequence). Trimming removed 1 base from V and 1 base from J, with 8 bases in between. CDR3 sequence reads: CASSQGTGSYEQYF. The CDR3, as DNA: TGTGCCAGCAGCCAAGGCACCGGATCCTACGAGCAGTACTTC.

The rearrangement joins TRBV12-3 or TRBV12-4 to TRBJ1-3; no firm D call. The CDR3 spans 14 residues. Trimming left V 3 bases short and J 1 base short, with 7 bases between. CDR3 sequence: CASSLQSSGNTIYF. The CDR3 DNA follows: TGTGCCAGCAGTTTGCAGTCTTCTGGAAACACCATATATTTT.

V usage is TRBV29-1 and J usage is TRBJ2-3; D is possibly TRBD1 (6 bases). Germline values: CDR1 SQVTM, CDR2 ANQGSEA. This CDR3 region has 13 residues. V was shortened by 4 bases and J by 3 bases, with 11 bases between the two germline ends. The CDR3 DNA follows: TGCAGCGTTGGTGGCAGGGGTACAGATACGCAGTATTTT. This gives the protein CSVGGRGTDTQYF.

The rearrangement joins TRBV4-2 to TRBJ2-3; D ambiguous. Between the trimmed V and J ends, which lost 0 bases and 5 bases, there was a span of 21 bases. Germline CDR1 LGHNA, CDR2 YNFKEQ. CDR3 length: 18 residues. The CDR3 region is CASSQDLVGGEPVDTQYF. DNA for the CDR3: TGTGCCAGCAGCCAAGATTTAGTGGGCGGAGAGCCGGTAGATACGCAGTATTTT.

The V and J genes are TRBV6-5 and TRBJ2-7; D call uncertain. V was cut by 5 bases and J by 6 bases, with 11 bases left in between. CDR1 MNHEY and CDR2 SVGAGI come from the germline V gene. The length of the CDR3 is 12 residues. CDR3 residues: CASSAASTEQYF. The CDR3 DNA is TGTGCCAGCAGTGCGGCAAGCACCGAGCAGTACTTC.

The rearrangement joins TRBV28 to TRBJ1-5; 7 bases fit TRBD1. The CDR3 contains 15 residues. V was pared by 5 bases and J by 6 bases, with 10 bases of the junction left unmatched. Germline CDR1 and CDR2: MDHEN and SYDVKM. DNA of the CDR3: TGTGCCAGCAGTGCAGACAGGGTTGGTTTTCAGCCCCAGCATTTT. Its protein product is CASSADRVGFQPQHF.

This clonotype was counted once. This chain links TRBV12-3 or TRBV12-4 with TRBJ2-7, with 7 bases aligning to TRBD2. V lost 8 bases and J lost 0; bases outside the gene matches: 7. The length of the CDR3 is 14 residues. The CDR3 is CASRGRESSYEQYF. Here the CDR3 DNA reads TGTGCCAGCCGCGGGCGGGAGAGCTCCTACGAGCAGTACTTC.

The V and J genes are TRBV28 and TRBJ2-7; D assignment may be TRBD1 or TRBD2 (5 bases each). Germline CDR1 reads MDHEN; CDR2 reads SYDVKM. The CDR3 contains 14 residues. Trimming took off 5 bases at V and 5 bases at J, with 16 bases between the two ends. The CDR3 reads CASSPDMGDDEQYF. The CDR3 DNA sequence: TGTGCCAGCAGTCCCGATATGGGGGACGACGAGCAGTACTTC.

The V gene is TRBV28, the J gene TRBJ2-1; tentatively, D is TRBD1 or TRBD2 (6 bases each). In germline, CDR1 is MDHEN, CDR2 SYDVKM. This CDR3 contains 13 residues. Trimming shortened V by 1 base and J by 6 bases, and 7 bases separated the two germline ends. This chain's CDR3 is CASSLSGANEQFF. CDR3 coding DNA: TGTGCCAGCAGTTTATCGGGGGCCAATGAGCAGTTCTTC.

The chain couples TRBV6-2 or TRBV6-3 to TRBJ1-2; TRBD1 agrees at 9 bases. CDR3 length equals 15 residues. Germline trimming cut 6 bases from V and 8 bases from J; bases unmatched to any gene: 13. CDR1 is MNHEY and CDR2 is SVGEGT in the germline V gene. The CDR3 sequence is CASSPGQGPFGGYTF. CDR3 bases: TGTGCCAGCAGCCCGGGACAGGGACCATTTGGAGGCTACACCTTC.

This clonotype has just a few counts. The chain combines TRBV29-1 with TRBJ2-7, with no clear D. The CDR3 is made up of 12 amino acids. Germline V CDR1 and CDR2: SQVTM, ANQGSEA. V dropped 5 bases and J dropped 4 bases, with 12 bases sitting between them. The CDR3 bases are TGCAGCGTTTCCTTTGGTGGGTACGAGCAGTACTTC. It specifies CSVSFGGYEQYF.

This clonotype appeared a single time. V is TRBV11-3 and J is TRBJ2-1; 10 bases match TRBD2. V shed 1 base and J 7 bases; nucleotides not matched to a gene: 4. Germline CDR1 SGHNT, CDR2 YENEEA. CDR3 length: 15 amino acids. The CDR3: CASSLASGSWNEQFF. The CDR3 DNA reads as TGTGCCAGCAGCTTAGCTAGCGGGAGTTGGAATGAGCAGTTCTTC.

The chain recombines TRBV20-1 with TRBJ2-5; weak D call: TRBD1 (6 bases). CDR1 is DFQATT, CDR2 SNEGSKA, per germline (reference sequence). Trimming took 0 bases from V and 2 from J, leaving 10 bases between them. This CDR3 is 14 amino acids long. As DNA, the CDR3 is TGCAGTGCTAGAGATCCCGGACAGCAAGAGACCCAGTACTTC. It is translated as CSARDPGQQETQYF.

The DNA for the CDR3 is TGTGCCAGCTCACCAGGCCGAGGGGGCTACCATTTT. This translates into CASSPGRGGYHF. The chain is built from TRBV18 and TRBJ1-5; 7 positions agree with TRBD1. V was clipped by 2 bases and J by 16 bases; unmatched bases: 8. Germline V lookup: CDR1 KGHSH, CDR2 LQKENI. The CDR3 sequence is 12 residues long.

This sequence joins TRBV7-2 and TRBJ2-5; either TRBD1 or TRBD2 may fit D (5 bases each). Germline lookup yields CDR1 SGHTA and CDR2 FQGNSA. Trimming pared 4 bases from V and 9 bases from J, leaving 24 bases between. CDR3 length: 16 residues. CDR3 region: CASSYGTALLGRPQYF. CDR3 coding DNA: TGTGCCAGCAGCTACGGGACCGCTCTCTTGGGAAGGCCCCAGTACTTC.

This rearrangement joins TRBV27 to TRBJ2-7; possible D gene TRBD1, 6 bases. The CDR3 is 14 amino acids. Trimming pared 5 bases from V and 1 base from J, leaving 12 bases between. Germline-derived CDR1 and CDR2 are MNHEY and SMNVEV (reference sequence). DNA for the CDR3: TGTGCCAGCAGTCGCACAGGGAGTTCCTACGAGCAGTACTTC. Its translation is CASSRTGSSYEQYF.

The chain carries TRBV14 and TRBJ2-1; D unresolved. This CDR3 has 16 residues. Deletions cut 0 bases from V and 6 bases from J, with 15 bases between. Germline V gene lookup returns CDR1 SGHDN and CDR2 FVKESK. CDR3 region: CASSQDVQRPRNEQFF. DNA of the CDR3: TGTGCCAGCAGCCAAGACGTACAGAGACCCCGCAATGAGCAGTTCTTC.

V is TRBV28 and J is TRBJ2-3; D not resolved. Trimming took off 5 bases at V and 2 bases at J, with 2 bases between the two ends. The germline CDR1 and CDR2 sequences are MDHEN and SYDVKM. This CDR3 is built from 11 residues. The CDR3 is CASSATDTQYF. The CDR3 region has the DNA TGTGCCAGCAGTGCCACAGATACGCAGTATTTT.

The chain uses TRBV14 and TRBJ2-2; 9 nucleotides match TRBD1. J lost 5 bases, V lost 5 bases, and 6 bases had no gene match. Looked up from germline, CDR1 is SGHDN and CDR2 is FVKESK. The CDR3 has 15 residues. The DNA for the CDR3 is TGTGCCAGCAGCTACGGGACAGGGTATACCGGGGAGCTGTTTTTT. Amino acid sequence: CASSYGTGYTGELFF.

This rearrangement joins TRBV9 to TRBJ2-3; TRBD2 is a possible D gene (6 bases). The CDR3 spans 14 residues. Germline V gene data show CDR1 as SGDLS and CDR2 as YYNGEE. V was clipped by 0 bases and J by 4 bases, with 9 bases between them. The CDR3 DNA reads TGTGCCAGCAGCGTAGAACTAGCTGCAGATACGCAGTATTTT. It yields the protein CASSVELAADTQYF.